The clone carrying this T cell receptor beta chain showed up many times. The antigen remains undetermined. The investigators amplified TCR beta CDR3 regions from RNA transcripts. First-round RT-PCR with HTBI primers amplified the TCR CDR3 region. TCRdb reprocessed the multiplex PCR reads via MiXCR and lists one record per CDR3 protein. Here the sample spans 500,000 to 650,000 distinct CDR3 sequences, about 15% being singletons. Trimming removed 1 base at V and 6 bases at J, with 4 bases between. The CDR3 spans 12 residues. Germline V CDR1 and CDR2: LGHDT, YNNKEL (reference sequence). The sample is drawn from a study of T cells in Graves' hyperthyroidism and ophthalmopathy. Findings and caveats of the study: Expanded thyroid clonotypes (above 0.001) were mostly also found in blood.

This rearrangement joins TRBV3-1 to TRBJ2-1; no clear D gene. The sequenced material came from blood. The clonotype was recovered from a woman aged 45-65 years with Graves' ophthalmopathy. DNA of the CDR3: TGTGCCAGCAGCCAAGTGTCCAATGAGCAGTTCTTC. Amino acid sequence: CASSQVSNEQFF.